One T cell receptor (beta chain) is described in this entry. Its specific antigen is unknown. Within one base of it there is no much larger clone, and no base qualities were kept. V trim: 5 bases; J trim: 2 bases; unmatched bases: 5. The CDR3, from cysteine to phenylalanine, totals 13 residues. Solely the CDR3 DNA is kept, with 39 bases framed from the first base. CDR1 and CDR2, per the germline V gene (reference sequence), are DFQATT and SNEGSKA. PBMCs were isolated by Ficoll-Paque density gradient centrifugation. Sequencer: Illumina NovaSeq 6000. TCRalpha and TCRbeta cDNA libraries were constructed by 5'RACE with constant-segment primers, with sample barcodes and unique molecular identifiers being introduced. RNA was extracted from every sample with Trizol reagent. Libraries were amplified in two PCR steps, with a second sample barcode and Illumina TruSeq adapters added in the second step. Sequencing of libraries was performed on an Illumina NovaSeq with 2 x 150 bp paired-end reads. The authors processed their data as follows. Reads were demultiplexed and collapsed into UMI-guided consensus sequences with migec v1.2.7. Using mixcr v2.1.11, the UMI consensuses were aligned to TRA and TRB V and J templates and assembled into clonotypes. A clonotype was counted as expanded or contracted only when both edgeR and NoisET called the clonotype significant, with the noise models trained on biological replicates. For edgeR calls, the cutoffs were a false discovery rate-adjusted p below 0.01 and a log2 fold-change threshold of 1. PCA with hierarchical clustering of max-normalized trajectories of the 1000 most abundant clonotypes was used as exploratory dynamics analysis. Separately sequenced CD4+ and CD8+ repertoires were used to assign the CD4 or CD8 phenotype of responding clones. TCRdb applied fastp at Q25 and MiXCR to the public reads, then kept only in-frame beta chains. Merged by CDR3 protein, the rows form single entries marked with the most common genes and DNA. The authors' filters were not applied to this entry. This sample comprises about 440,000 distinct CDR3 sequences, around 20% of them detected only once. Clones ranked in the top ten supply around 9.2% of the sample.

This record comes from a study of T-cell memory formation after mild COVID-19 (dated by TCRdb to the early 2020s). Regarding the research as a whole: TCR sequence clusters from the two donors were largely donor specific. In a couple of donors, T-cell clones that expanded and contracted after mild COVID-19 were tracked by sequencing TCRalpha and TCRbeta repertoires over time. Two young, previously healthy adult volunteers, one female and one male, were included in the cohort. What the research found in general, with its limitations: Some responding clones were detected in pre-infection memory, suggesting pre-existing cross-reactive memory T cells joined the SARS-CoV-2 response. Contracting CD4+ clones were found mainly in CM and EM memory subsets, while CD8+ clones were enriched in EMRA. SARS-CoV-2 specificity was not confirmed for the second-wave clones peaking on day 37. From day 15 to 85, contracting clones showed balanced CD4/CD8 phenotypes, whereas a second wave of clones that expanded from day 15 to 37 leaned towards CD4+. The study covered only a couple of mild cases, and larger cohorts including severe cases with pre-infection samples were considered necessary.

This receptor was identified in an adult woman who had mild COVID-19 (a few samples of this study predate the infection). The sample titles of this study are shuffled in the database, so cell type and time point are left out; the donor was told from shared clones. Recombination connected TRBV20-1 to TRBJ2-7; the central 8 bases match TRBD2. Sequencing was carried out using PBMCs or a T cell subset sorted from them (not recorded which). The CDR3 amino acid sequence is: CSASGLVAYEQYF. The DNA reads TGCAGTGCTTCGGGACTAGTGGCCTACGAGCAGTACTTC.